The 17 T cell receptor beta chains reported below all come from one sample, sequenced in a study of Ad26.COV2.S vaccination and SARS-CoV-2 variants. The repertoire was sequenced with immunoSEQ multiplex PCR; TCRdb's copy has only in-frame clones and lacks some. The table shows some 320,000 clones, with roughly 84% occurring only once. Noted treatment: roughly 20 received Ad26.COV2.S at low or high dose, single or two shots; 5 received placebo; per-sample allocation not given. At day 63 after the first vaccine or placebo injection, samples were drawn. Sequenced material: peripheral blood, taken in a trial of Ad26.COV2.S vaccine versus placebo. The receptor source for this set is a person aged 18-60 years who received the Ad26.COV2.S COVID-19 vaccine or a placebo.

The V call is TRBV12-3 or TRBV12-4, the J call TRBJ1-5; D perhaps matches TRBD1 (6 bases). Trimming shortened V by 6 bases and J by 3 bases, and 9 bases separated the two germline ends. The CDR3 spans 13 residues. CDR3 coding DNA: TGTGCCAGCAGGGACAGTTACAATCAGCCCCAGCATTTT. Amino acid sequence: CASRDSYNQPQHF.

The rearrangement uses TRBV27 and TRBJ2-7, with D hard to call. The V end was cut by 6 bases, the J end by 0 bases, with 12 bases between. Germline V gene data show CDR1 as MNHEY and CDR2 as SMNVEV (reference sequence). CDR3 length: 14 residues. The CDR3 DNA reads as TGTGCCAGCAGCCGGCAGGTGAGCTCCTACGAGCAGTACTTC. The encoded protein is CASSRQVSSYEQYF.

The CDR3, as DNA: TGTGCCATCAGCGACAGGGATTCACCCCTCCACTTT. Translating gives CAISDRDSPLHF. This chain uses TRBV10-3 with TRBJ1-6; 7 nucleotides match TRBD1. CDR1 is ENHRY, CDR2 SYGVKD, per germline. With V trimmed by 6 bases and J by 8 bases, 1 base remained unmatched. CDR3 length: 12 residues.

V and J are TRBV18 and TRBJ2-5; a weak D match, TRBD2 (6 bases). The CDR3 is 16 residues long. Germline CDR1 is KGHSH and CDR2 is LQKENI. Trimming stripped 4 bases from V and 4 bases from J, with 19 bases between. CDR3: CASSRRVPAEGETQYF. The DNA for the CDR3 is TGTGCCAGCTCACGGCGAGTTCCGGCGGAGGGAGAGACCCAGTACTTC.

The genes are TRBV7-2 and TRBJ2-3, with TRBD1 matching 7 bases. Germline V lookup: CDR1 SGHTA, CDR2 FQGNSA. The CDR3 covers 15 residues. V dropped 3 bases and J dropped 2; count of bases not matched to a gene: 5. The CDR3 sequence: CASSFDGQATDTQYF. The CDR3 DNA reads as TGTGCCAGCAGCTTCGACGGACAGGCCACAGATACGCAGTATTTT. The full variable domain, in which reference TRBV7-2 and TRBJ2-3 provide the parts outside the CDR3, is GAGVSQSPSNKVTEKGKDVELRCDPISGHTALYWYRQSLGQGLEFLIYFQGNSAPDKSGLPSDRFSAERTGGSVSTLTIQRTQQEDSAVYLCASSFDGQATDTQYFGPGTRLTVL.

CDR3 in DNA: TGTGCCAGCAGCCAATGGACCGAAGGGGGCTACACCTTC. Protein sequence: CASSQWTEGGYTF. V is TRBV14 and J is TRBJ1-2, with no clear D. The V end lost 2 bases, the J end lost 8 bases, and 12 bases lay between the germline ends. The CDR3 spans 13 residues. Germline CDR1 reads SGHDN; CDR2 reads FVKESK. The full variable domain, its missing parts supplied by reference TRBV14 and TRBJ1-2, is EAGVTQFPSHSVIEKGQTVTLRCDPISGHDNLYWYRRVMGKEIKFLLHFVKESKQDESGMPNNRFLAERTGGTYSTLKVQPAELEDSGVYFCASSQWTEGGYTFGSGTRLTVV.

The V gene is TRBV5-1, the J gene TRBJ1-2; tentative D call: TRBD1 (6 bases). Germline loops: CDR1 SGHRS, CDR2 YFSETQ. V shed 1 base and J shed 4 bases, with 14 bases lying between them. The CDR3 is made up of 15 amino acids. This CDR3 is CASSLRLRGGYGYTF. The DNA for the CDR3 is TGCGCCAGCAGCTTGAGGTTACGAGGGGGCTATGGCTACACCTTC.

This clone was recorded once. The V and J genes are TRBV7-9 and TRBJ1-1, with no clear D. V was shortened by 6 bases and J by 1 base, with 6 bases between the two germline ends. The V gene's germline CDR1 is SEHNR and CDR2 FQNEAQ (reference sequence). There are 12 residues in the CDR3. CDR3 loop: CASRPGNTEAFF. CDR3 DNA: TGTGCCAGCAGGCCAGGGAACACTGAAGCTTTCTTT.

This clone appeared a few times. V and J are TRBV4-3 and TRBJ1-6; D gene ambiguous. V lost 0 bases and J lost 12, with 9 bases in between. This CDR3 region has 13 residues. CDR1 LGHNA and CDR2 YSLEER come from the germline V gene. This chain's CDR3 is CASSQDRDVPLHF. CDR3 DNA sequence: TGCGCCAGCAGCCAAGATAGAGATGTACCCCTCCACTTT.

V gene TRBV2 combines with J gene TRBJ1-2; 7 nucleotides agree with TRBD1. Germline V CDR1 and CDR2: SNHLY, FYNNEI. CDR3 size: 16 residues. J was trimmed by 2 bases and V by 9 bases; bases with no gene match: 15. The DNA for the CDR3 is TGTGCCAGTTCGAAGGGGGCCCAGGTTGGGAACTATGGCTACACCTTC. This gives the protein CASSKGAQVGNYGYTF.

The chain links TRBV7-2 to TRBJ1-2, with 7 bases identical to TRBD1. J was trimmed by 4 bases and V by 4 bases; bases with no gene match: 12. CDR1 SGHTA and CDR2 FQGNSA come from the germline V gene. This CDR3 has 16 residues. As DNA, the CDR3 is TGTGCCAGCAGCTCAGAGCAGACGACAGGGCCCTATGGCTACACCTTC. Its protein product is CASSSEQTTGPYGYTF.

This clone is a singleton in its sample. The CDR3 sequence: CASSWMGGYGYTF. The DNA for the CDR3 is TGTGCCAGCAGTTGGATGGGGGGCTATGGCTACACCTTC. The gene calls are TRBV6-5 and TRBJ1-2, with D possibly being TRBD1 (5 bases). The germline CDR1 and CDR2 sequences are MNHEY and SVGAGI. The CDR3 runs 13 residues. The ends were cut back, 4 bases at V and 4 bases at J, with 10 bases in the middle.

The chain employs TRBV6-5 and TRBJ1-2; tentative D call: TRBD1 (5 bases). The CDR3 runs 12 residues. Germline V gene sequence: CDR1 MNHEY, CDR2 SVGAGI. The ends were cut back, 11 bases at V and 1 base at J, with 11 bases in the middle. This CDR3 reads CASGDGNYGYTF. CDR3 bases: TGTGCCTCCGGGGACGGTAACTATGGCTACACCTTC.

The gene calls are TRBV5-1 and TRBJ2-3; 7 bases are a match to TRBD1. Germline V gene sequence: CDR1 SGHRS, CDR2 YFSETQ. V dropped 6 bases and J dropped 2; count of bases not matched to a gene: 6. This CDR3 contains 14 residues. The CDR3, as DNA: TGCGCCAGCACAGAGGACAGGCCCACAGATACGCAGTATTTT. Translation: CASTEDRPTDTQYF.

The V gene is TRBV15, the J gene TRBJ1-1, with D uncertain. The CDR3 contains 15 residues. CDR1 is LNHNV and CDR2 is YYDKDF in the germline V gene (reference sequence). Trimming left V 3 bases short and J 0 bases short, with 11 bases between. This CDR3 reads CATSSTRPMNTEAFF. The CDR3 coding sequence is TGTGCCACCAGCAGTACGAGGCCCATGAACACTGAAGCTTTCTTT.

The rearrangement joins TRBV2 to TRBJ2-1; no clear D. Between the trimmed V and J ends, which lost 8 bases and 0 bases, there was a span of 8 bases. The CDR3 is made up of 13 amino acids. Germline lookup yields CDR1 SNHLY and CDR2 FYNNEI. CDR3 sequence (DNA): TGTGCCAGCTTTGGGATCTCCTACAATGAGCAGTTCTTC. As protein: CASFGISYNEQFF.

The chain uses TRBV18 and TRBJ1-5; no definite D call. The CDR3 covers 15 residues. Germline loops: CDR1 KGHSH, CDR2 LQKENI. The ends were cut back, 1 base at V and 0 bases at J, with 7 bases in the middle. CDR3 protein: CASSPQGYSNQPQHF. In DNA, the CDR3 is TGTGCCAGCTCACCACAGGGTTATAGCAATCAGCCCCAGCATTTT.